This TCR beta chain is from a study of cytomegalovirus exposure and HLA in healthy donors. Study-wide results and caveats: The study put some 150 TCR beta chains on its list as cytomegalovirus-associated.

As regards this clone: Its antigen is not known.

Repertoires were generated with immunoSEQ multiplex PCR, while TCRdb's copy carries only in-frame clones and drops some. The table shows 98,000 or so clones, with roughly 95% occurring only once. CDR1 is MDHEN and CDR2 is SYDVKM in the germline V gene. This CDR3 region has 14 residues. Germline trimming cut 7 bases from V and 7 bases from J; bases unmatched to any gene: 7. Sequencing was performed on PBMCs. This receptor was identified in a woman aged 18-35 years in good health and CMV-seronegative. V is TRBV28 and J is TRBJ2-1, with 10 positions matching TRBD2. CDR3 DNA sequence: TGTGCCAGCATAAGCGGGGGGGCTTTAAATGAGCAGTTCTTC. Protein: CASISGGALNEQFF.